The rows below give T cell receptor beta chains drawn from one sample of a study of blood T cell repertoires in COVID-19. TCRdb keeps only in-frame clones here, not all; method: immunoSEQ multiplex PCR. This sample carries about 120,000 clones, roughly nine tenths of them seen once, and the ten largest clones take around a quarter. The sample consisted of peripheral blood. These TCRs come from a man aged 70-80 years with active or convalescent COVID-19. The CDR3 runs from the conserved cysteine through the conserved F or W. The order of the fields is clone size, D gene, J gene, V gene, CDR3 length, CDR3 DNA, CDR3 protein. A D gene is named only where the DNA matches it firmly. Expanded clones are given a class, and other clones once, few, many or no size at all.

. | TRBD1 | TRBJ1-1 | TRBV18 | 15 | TGTGCCAGCTCACCCCCCGGGGGACAGGCGGGGGCAGCTTTCTTT | CASSPPGGQAGAAFF
. | . | TRBJ2-3 | TRBV11-2 | 15 | TGTGCCAGCAGCATAGTGTTCAGGGGCGCGGGTACGCAGTATTTT | CASSIVFRGAGTQYF
. | . | TRBJ1-4 | TRBV27 | 13 | TGTGCCAGCAGTTCCGTCACTAATGAAAAACTGTTTTTT | CASSSVTNEKLFF
. | . | TRBJ2-7 | TRBV28 | 15 | TGTGCCAGCAGTCCCCCGGGACAAGCCCTCTACGAGCAGTACTTC | CASSPPGQALYEQYF
. | TRBD1 | TRBJ2-5 | TRBV7-8 | 19 | TGTGCCAGCAGCACACTACCCCGGGACAGGGGGGGAGGTTTGGTGGCCCAGTACTTC | CASSTLPRDRGGGLVAQYF
. | TRBD1 | TRBJ1-2 | TRBV30 | 12 | TGTGCCTGGAGTGCTACAGGGGCTCTCTACACCTTC | CAWSATGALYTF
. | TRBD1 | TRBJ1-5 | TRBV19 | 20 | TGTGCCAGTAGTATAGCCCCGACAGGGATAGTAGGCCGCGCGAATCAGCCCCAGCATTTT | CASSIAPTGIVGRANQPQHF
. | . | TRBJ2-5 | TRBV21-1 | 13 | TGTGCCAGCAACAACAGGGGGCAAGAGACCCAGTACTTC | CASNNRGQETQYF
. | . | TRBJ1-4 | TRBV9 | 16 | TGTGCCAGCAGCCCCCGGGGGGGACTGACAGATGAAAAACTGTTTTTT | CASSPRGGLTDEKLFF
. | . | TRBJ1-4 | TRBV18 | 12 | TGTGCCAGCTCAACAGAAGATGAAAAACTGTTTTTT | CASSTEDEKLFF
. | . | TRBJ1-1 | TRBV7-6 | 15 | TGTGCCAGCAGCTTAGGACAAGGCCTTAACACTGAAGCTTTCTTT | CASSLGQGLNTEAFF
. | . | TRBJ1-5 | TRBV19 | 13 | TGTGCCAGTAGACCCCACGCTGGCCAGCCCCAGCATTTT | CASRPHAGQPQHF
. | . | TRBJ2-4 | TRBV6-6 | 16 | TGTGCCAGCAGTTACGCCTCTGTCACAACCAAAAACATTCAGTACTTC | CASSYASVTTKNIQYF
. | TRBD2 | TRBJ2-3 | TRBV7-8 | 17 | TGTGCCAGCAGCTTAAGGGGGACTAGCGGTAGCACAGATACGCAGTATTTT | CASSLRGTSGSTDTQYF
. | . | TRBJ1-4 | TRBV5-4 | 14 | TGTGCCAGCAGCCACAGATTAAATAATGAAAAACTGTTTTTT | CASSHRLNNEKLFF
. | . | TRBJ1-1 | TRBV7-8 | 15 | TGTGCCAGCAGCTTTCTTCAGGGGCGTAGGACTGAAGCTTTCTTT | CASSFLQGRRTEAFF
. | . | TRBJ1-2 | TRBV11-2 | 15 | TGTGCCAGCAGCCCTGGGACAACAATTAACTATGGCTACACCTTC | CASSPGTTINYGYTF
once | TRBD1 | TRBJ2-3 | TRBV7-8 | 17 | TGTGCCAGCAGCTCCGGACAGGGGAAGGTGGGCACAGATACGCAGTATTTT | CASSSGQGKVGTDTQYF
. | . | TRBJ1-1 | TRBV7-2 | 14 | TGTGCCAGCAGCACAATGACGGGGAACACTGAAGCTTTCTTT | CASSTMTGNTEAFF
once | . | TRBJ1-1 | TRBV6-5 | 15 | TGTGCCAGCCAGTTAATGGAGGGAAGGGACACTGAAGCTTTCTTT | CASQLMEGRDTEAFF
once | . | TRBJ1-2 | TRBV7-3 | 13 | TGTGCCAGCAGCTCTCAGGGTCCAGATGGCTACACCTTC | CASSSQGPDGYTF
. | TRBD1 | TRBJ1-5 | TRBV5-6 | 15 | TGTGCCAGCAGCTCACGGGACAGGAATAATCAGCCCCAGCATTTT | CASSSRDRNNQPQHF
. | . | TRBJ1-3 | TRBV3-1/TRBV3-2 | 15 | TGTGCCAGCAGCCGGGGGGGGCAATCGACAAACACCATATATTTT | CASSRGGQSTNTIYF
. | TRBD1 | TRBJ2-6 | TRBV11-3 | 17 | TGTGCCAGCAGCTTAGGACAGGGAACAACTGGGGCCAACGTCCTGACTTTC | CASSLGQGTTGANVLTF
. | . | TRBJ2-7 | TRBV6-1 | 16 | TGTGCCAGCAGTGAAAGGTCGGGGGGCGTCCCCTACGAGCAGTACTTC | CASSERSGGVPYEQYF
once | TRBD1 | TRBJ2-7 | TRBV5-3 | 14 | TGTGCCAGAAGGACCGGGACAGGGTCCCACGAGCAGTACTTC | CARRTGTGSHEQYF
. | TRBD2 | TRBJ2-1 | TRBV7-2 | 19 | TGTGCCAGCAGCTTTCGCCTTTCTAGACTAGCGCCCTCCTACAATGAGCAGTTCTTC | CASSFRLSRLAPSYNEQFF
. | TRBD1 | TRBJ2-7 | TRBV6-4 | 15 | TGTGCCAGCAGTGACTCTTGGACAGGGGCCTACGAGCAGTACTTC | CASSDSWTGAYEQYF
. | TRBD2 | TRBJ2-5 | TRBV11-2 | 16 | TGTGCCAGCAGCTTAGATGCTAGCGGAACCAGGGAGACCCAGTACTTC | CASSLDASGTRETQYF
. | TRBD1 | TRBJ2-7 | TRBV29-1 | 15 | TGCAGCGTCAAACCCGGGACAGGGACCGACTACGAGCAGTACTTC | CSVKPGTGTDYEQYF
. | TRBD1 | TRBJ1-6 | TRBV11-2 | 15 | TGTGCCAGCAGCCGGTCCGGGACAGTCCACTCACCCCTCCACTTT | CASSRSGTVHSPLHF
. | TRBD1 | TRBJ2-3 | TRBV11-3 | 15 | TGTGCCAGCAGCCGGGGACAGGTTGGCACAGATACGCAGTATTTT | CASSRGQVGTDTQYF
. | TRBD2 | TRBJ2-3 | TRBV29-1 | 13 | TGCAGCGTCCGACTAGCGGGCACAGATACGCAGTATTTT | CSVRLAGTDTQYF
. | . | TRBJ2-7 | TRBV12-3/TRBV12-4 | 13 | TGTGCCAGCAGGACGACTAGGGGTTACGAGCAGTACTTC | CASRTTRGYEQYF
few | TRBD2 | TRBJ2-7 | TRBV29-1 | 14 | TGCAGCGTTGTTGCGGGAGGGCCGTCAAACGAGCAGTACTTC | CSVVAGGPSNEQYF
. | . | TRBJ2-2 | TRBV28 | 15 | TGTGCCAGCGGAATCCAGGGGCTGGGCACCGGGGAGCTGTTTTTT | CASGIQGLGTGELFF
. | . | TRBJ1-2 | TRBV28 | 15 | TGTGCCAGCACCTTGGGGGAGGGTAGGGACTATGGCTACACCTTC | CASTLGEGRDYGYTF
once | . | TRBJ1-5 | TRBV7-3 | 13 | TGTGCCAGCAGCCGGGATGTCAATCAGCCCCAGCATTTT | CASSRDVNQPQHF
once | TRBD1 | TRBJ2-6 | TRBV19 | 17 | TGTGCCAGTAGTATTGACAGGGGGTTTTCTGGGGCCAACGTCCTGGCTTTC | CASSIDRGFSGANVLAF
. | TRBD1 | TRBJ1-1 | TRBV3-1/TRBV3-2 | 19 | TGTGCCAGCAGCCTCGACAGGGTCGGCGATCTGGGTCATGAGACTGAAGCTTTCTTT | CASSLDRVGDLGHETEAFF
. | . | TRBJ2-2 | TRBV6-5 | 14 | TGTGCCAGCAGTTACTCGAGGGTGGCCGGGGAGCTGTTTTTT | CASSYSRVAGELFF
. | . | TRBJ1-1 | TRBV5-5 | 13 | TGTGCCAGCAGCTTGACAGTGAACACTGAAGCTTTCTTT | CASSLTVNTEAFF
. | . | TRBJ1-5 | TRBV27 | 15 | TGTGCCCGAACGCACGGGAAAAAACGGTGCCGGCCCCAGCATTTT | CARTHGKKRCRPQHF
. | TRBD2 | TRBJ2-7 | TRBV5-1 | 14 | TGCGCCAGCAGCCTATCTAGCGGGACCTACGAGCAGTACTTC | CASSLSSGTYEQYF
few | TRBD2 | TRBJ2-7 | TRBV23-1 | 14 | TGCGCCAGCCAAGGGACTAGCGGATCCTACGAGCAGTACTTC | CASQGTSGSYEQYF
. | . | TRBJ2-1 | TRBV4-2 | 14 | TGTGCCAGCAGCCAAGATCACTTACCGGGTGAGCAGTTCTTC | CASSQDHLPGEQFF
. | TRBD1 | TRBJ2-5 | TRBV29-1 | 15 | TGCAGCGTTGTCCATTTCGACAGGGGGCGAGAGACCCAGTACTTC | CSVVHFDRGRETQYF
. | TRBD1 | TRBJ2-1 | TRBV5-6 | 14 | TGTGCCAGCAGCTGGGGACAGGGAGTCAATGAGCAGTTCTTC | CASSWGQGVNEQFF
. | . | TRBJ2-1 | TRBV5-1 | 14 | TGCGCCAGCAGCTTGGGTGGGAGTTCAGATGAGCAGTTCTTC | CASSLGGSSDEQFF
. | TRBD1 | TRBJ2-1 | TRBV7-9 | 17 | TGTGCCAGCAGCTTAGCGCAGGGGGCAGGCCGGTACAATGAGCAGTTCTTC | CASSLAQGAGRYNEQFF
. | TRBD1 | TRBJ2-3 | TRBV28 | 15 | TGTGCCAGCAGTTTACGACAGGGGGCAGCAGATACGCAGTATTTT | CASSLRQGAADTQYF